This T cell receptor beta chain stems from a study of early T cells in non-severe SARS-CoV-2 infection. Study-level information: Unpaired chains resulted from sequencing bulk RNA of unsorted whole blood.

The V gene's germline CDR1 is LGHDT and CDR2 YNNKEL (reference sequence). This CDR3 has 12 residues. Individually, cDNA molecules had unique molecular identifiers attached to them. TCRdb used MiXCR to reprocess the 5' RACE reads, holding one entry per CDR3 protein. The sample yields about 59,000 distinct CDR3 sequences, less than 15% seen once. This clonotype was seen more than once but under ten times. The antigen is not known. One end of the junction is discordant with germline, which a read error may explain. Points from the study as a whole: Missing private and CD4 specificities, VDJdb matching favored anti-spike CD8 responses.

V and J are TRBV3-1 and TRBJ2-7; a possible D gene is TRBD1 (5 bases). The sequenced sample was whole blood, obtained at baseline. This TCR was sampled from an adult who was a healthcare worker with PCR-confirmed SARS-CoV-2 infection or an uninfected control (not recorded which). In DNA, the CDR3 is TGTGCCAGCAGCCAAGGAGACAGCTATTTCGTCTTC. Translating gives CASSQGDSYFVF.